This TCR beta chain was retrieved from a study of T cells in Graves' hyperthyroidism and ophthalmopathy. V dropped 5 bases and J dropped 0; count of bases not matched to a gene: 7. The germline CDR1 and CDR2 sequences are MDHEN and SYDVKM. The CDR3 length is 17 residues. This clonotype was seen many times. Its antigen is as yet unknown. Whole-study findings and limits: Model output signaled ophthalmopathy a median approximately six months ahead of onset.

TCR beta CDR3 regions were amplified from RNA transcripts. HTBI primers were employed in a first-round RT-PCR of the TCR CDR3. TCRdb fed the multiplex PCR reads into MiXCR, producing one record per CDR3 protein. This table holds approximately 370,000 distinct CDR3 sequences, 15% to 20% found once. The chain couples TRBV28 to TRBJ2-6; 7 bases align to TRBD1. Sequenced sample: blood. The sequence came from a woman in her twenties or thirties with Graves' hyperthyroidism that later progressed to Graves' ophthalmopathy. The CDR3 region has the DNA TGTGCCAGCAGTATCGGGACAGATCACTCTGGGGCCAACGTCCTGACTTTC. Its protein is CASSIGTDHSGANVLTF.